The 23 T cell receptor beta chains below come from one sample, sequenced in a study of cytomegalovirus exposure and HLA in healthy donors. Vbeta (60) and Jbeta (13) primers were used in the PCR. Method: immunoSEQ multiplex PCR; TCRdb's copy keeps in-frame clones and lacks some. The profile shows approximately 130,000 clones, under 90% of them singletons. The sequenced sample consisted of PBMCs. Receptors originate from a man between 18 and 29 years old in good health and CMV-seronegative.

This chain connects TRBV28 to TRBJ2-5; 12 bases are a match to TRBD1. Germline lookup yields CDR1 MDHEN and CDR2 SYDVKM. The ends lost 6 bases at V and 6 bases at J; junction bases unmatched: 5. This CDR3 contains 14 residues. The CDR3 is CASSGTGGFKTQYF. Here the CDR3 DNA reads TGTGCCAGCAGCGGGACAGGGGGCTTCAAGACCCAGTACTTC.

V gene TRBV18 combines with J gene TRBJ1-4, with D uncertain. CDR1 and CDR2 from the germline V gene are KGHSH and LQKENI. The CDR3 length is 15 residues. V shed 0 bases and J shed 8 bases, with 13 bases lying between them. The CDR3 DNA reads TGTGCCAGCTCACCACCGGGCCTCAGTAAGGAAAAACTGTTTTTT. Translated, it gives CASSPPGLSKEKLFF.

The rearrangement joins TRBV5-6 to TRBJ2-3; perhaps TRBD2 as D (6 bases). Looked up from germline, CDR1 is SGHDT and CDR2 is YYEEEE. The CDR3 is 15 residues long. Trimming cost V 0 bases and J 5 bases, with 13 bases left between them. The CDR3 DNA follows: TGTGCCAGCAGCTTGGTAAGCGGGCCGGAAGATACGCAGTATTTT. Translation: CASSLVSGPEDTQYF.

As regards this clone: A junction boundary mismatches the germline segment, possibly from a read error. CDR3: CASRLGVTSYEQYF. As DNA, the CDR3 is TGTGCCAGCAGATTGGGCGTAACCTCCTACGAGCAGTACTTC. The chain uses TRBV5-4 and TRBJ2-7; D unclear. The CDR3 spans 14 residues. Germline V gives CDR1 SGHNT, CDR2 YYREEE (reference sequence).

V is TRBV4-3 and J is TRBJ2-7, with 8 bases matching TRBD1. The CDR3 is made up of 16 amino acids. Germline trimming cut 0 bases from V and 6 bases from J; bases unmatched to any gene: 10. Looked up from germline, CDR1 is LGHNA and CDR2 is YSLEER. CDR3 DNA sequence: TGCGCCAGCAGCCAAGATGCAGGGGGCGCGGCTGCCGAGCAGTACTTC. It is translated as CASSQDAGGAAAEQYF.

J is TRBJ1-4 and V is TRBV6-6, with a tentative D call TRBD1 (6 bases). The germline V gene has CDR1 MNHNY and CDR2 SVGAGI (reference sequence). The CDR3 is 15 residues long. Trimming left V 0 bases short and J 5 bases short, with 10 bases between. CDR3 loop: CASSYSTGPNEKLFF. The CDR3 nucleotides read TGTGCCAGCAGTTACTCGACAGGCCCAAATGAAAAACTGTTTTTT.

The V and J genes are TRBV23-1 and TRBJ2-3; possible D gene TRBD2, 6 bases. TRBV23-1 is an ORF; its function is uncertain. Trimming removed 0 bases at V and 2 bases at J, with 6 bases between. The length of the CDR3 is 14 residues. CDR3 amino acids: CASSQSGLTDTQYF. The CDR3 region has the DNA TGCGCCAGCAGTCAATCGGGACTCACAGATACGCAGTATTTT.

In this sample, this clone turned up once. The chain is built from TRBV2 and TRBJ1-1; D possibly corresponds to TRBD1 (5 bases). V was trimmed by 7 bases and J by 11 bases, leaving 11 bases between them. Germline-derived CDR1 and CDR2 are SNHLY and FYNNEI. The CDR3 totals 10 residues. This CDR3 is CASTGNLAFF. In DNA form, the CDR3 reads TGTGCCAGCACAGGGAATCTTGCTTTCTTT.

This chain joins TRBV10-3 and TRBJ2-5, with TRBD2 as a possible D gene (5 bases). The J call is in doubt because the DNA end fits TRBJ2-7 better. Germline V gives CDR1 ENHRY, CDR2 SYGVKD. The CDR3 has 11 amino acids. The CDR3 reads CAISGEREQYF. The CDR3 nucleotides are TGTGCCATCAGTGGGGAGCGCGAGCAGTACTTC.

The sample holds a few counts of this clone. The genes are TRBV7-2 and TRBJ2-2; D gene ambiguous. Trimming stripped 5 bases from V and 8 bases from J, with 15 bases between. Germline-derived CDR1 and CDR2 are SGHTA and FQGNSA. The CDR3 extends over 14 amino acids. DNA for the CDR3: TGTGCCAGCAGCCCCTACGAATTAGTAGGGGAGCTGTTTTTT. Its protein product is CASSPYELVGELFF.

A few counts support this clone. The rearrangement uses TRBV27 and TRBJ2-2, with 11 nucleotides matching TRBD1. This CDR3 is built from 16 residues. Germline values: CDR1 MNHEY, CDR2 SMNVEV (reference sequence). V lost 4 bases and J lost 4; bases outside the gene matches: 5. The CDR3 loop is CASSYPGTGGTGELFF. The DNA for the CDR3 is TGTGCCAGCAGTTACCCCGGGACAGGGGGCACCGGGGAGCTGTTTTTT.

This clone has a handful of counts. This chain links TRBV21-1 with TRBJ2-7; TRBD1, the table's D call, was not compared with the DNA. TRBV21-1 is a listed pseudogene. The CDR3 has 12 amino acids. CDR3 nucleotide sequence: TGTGCCAGCTTGGACAGGGATCACGAGCAGTACTTC. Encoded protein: CASLDRDHEQYF.

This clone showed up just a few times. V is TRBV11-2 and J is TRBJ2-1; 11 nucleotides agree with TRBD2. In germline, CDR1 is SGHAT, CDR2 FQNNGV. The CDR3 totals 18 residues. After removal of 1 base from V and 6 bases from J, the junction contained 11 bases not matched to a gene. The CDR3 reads CASSLVTSGGRGVNEQFF. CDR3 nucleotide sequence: TGTGCCAGCAGCTTAGTAACTAGCGGGGGCCGCGGGGTCAATGAGCAGTTCTTC.

Written as DNA, the CDR3 is TGTGCCAGCAGCTTTTTTCGTGACACTGAAGCTTTCTTT. Translated, it gives CASSFFRDTEAFF. The chain recombines TRBV11-3 with TRBJ1-1; D unresolved. Germline V gives CDR1 SGHNT, CDR2 YENEEA. The V gene lost 3 bases and the J gene lost 3 bases, with 8 bases spanning the gap. There are 13 residues in the CDR3. The full variable domain, with the rest looked up from reference TRBV11-3 and TRBJ1-1, is EAGVVQSPRYKIIEKKQPVAFWCNPISGHNTLYWYLQNLGQGPELLIRYENEEAVDDSQLPKDRFSAERLKGVDSTLKIQPAELGDSAVYLCASSFFRDTEAFFGQGTRLTVV.

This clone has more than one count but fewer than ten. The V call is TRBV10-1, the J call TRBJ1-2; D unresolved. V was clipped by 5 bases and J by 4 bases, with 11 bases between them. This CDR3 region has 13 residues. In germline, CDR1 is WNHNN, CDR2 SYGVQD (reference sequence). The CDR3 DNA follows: TGCGCCAGCAGTATCCGTTCGGGCTATGGCTACACCTTC. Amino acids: CASSIRSGYGYTF.

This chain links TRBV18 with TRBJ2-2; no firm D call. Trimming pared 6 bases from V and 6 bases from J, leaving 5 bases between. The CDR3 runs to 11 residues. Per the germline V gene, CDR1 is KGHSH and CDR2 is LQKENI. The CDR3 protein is CASSPAGELFF. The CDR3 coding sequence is TGTGCCAGCTCCCCGGCCGGGGAGCTGTTTTTT.

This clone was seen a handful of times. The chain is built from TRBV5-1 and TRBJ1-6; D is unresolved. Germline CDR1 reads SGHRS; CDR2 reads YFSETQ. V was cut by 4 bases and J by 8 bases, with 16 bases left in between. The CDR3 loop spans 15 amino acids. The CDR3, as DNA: TGCGCCAGCAGCCACGACTCTACTGAGGATTCACCCCTCCACTTT. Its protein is CASSHDSTEDSPLHF.

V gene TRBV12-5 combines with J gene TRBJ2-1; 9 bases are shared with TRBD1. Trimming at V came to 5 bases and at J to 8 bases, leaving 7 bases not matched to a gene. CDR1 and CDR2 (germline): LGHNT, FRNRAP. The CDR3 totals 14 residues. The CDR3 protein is CASGRTGGRDEQFF. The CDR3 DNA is TGTGCTAGTGGTCGAACAGGGGGCAGGGATGAGCAGTTCTTC.

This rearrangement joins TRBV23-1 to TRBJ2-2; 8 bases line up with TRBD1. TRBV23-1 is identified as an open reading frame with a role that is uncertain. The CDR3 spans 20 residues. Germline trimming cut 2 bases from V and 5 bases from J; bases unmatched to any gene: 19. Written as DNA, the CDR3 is TGCGCCAGCAGTCAACCGGGACAGGTGGGTTGTCACTATGTGACCGGGGAGCTGTTTTTT. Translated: CASSQPGQVGCHYVTGELFF.

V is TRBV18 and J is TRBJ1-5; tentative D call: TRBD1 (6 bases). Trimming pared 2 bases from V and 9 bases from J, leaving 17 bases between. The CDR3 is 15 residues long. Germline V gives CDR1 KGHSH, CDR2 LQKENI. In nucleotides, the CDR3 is TGTGCCAGCTCACCAGAAGTGGGGAGGGGGGTGCCCCAGCATTTT. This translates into CASSPEVGRGVPQHF.

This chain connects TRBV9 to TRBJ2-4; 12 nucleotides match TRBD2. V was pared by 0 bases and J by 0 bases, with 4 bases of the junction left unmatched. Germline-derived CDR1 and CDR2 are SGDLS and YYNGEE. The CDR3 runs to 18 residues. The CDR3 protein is CASSVAPSGGGAKNIQYF. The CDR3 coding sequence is TGTGCCAGCAGCGTAGCGCCTAGCGGGGGGGGAGCCAAAAACATTCAGTACTTC.

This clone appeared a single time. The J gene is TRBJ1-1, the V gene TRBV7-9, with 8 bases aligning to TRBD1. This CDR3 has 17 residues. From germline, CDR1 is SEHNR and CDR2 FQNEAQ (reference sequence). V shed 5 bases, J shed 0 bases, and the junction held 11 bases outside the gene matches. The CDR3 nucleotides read TGTGCCAGCAGCCTTGTTCGGACAGGGTGGATGAACACTGAAGCTTTCTTT. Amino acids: CASSLVRTGWMNTEAFF.

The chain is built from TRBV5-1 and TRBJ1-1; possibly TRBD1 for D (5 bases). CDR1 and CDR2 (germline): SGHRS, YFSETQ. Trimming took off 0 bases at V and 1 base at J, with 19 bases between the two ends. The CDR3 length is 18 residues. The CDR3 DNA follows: TGCGCCAGCAGCTTGGCAACAGGAGCTTCCTCTCGGAACACTGAAGCTTTCTTT. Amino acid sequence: CASSLATGASSRNTEAFF.